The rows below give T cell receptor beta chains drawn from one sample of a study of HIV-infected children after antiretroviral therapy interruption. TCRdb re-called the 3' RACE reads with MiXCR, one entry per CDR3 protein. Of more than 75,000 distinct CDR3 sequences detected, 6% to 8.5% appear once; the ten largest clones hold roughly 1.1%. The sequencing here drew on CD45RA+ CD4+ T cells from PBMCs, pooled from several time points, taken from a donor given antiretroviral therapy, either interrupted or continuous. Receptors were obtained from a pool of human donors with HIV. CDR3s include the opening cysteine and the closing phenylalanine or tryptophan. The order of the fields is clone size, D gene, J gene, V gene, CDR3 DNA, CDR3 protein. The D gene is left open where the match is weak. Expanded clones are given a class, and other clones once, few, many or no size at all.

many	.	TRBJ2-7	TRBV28	TGTGCCACCCTGGACCTAGGGAGAGAGCAGTACTTC	CATLDLGREQYF
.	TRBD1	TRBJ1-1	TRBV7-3	TGTGCCAGCAGCTCCACTATTCGACAGGGGAGGGACACTGAAGCTTTCTTT	CASSSTIRQGRDTEAFF
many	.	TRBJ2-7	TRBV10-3	TGTGCCATCAGTGGCATGAATCACGAGCAGTACTTC	CAISGMNHEQYF
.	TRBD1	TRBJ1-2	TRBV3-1	TGTGCCAGCAGCCAAGTGATGGGACAGGGTCCGGATGGCTACACCTTC	CASSQVMGQGPDGYTF
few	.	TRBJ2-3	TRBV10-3	TGTGCCACAAATATCGCGCCCCGCACAGATACGCAGTATTTT	CATNIAPRTDTQYF
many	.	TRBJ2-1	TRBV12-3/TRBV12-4	TGTGCCAGCAGTTCCAGGGGATCCTACAATGAGCAGTTCTTC	CASSSRGSYNEQFF
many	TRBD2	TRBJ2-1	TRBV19	TGTGCCAGTAGCTCGGGCGGGAGGCCGTCCTTAGGAGAGCAGTTCTTC	CASSSGGRPSLGEQFF
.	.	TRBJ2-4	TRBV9	TGTGCCAGCAGCGCGAGACCAGGACTAGCCAAAAACATTCAGTACTTC	CASSARPGLAKNIQYF
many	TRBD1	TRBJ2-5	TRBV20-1	TGCAGTGCTAAAAAGGGACAGTTCCAAGAGACCCAGTACTTC	CSAKKGQFQETQYF
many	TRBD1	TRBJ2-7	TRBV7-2	TGTGCCAGCAGCAACCGGGACAGATTCTACGAGCAGTACTTC	CASSNRDRFYEQYF
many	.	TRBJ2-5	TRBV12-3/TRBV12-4	TGTGCCAGCAGTTTGGAGGGTCGGACAGCCGGGACCCAGTACTTC	CASSLEGRTAGTQYF
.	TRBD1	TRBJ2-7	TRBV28	TGTGCCAGCCACTGGGACAGATCCTACGAGCAGTACTTC	CASHWDRSYEQYF
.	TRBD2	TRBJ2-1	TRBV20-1	TGCAGTGCTAGGGAGACTAGCGGGTACAATGAGCAGTTCTTC	CSARETSGYNEQFF
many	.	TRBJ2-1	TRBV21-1	TGTGCCAGCAGCAGCTCGGACGTTGGCCCCTACAATGAGCAGTTCTTC	CASSSSDVGPYNEQFF
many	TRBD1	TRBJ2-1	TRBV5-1	TGCGCCAGCAGCACGGACAGGGGCTCCTACAATGAGCAGTTCTTC	CASSTDRGSYNEQFF
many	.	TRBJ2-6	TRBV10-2	TGCGCCAGCAGTGAACGACTTTCTGGGGCCAACGTCCTGACTTTC	CASSERLSGANVLTF
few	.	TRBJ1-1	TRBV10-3	TGTGCCATCAGTGAGTCGGAGGGGAACACTGAAGCTTTCTTT	CAISESEGNTEAFF
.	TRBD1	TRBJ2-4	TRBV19	TGTGCCAGTGGGGACAGCCCTTCCAAAAACATTCAGTACTTC	CASGDSPSKNIQYF
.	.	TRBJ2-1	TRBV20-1	TGCAGTGCTAGGCGGCAGTACAATGAGCAGTTCTTC	CSARRQYNEQFF
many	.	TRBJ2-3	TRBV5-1	TGCGCCAGCAGCTTGGACGGCACAGATACGCAGTATTTT	CASSLDGTDTQYF
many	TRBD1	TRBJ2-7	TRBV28	TGTGCCAGCAGTATCGACAGGGCAGCCTACGAGCAGTACTTC	CASSIDRAAYEQYF
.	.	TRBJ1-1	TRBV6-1	TGTGCCACGCAAGATTACACTGAAGCTTTCTTT	CATQDYTEAFF
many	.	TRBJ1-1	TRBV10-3	TGTGCCATCAGCGGCAGGTTAGGCACTGAAGCTTTCTTT	CAISGRLGTEAFF
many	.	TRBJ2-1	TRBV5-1	TGCGCCAGCAGCTTAGGGCTCCTGAGCTCCTACAATGAGCAGTTCTTC	CASSLGLLSSYNEQFF
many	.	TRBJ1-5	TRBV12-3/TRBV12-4	TGTGCCAGCAGTACCTCTAATAGCAATCAGCCCCAGCATTTT	CASSTSNSNQPQHF